The 23 T cell receptor beta chains below all came from one sample that was sequenced in a study of blood T cell repertoires in COVID-19. Sequenced by immunoSEQ multiplex PCR; TCRdb stores in-frame clones only, minus some. This table holds some 75,000 clones, about four fifths found once. Sequencing input: peripheral blood. Receptor source: a woman aged 80 or over with active or convalescent COVID-19.

The chain employs TRBV7-8 and TRBJ1-1; TRBD1 matches at 7 bases. Germline V CDR1 and CDR2: SGHVS, FQNEAQ. V shed 6 bases and J 1 base; nucleotides not matched to a gene: 8. This CDR3 spans 15 amino acids. The CDR3 sequence: CASRVLGGSNTEAFF. DNA of the CDR3: TGTGCCAGCAGGGTATTAGGGGGCTCGAACACTGAAGCTTTCTTT.

The rearrangement links TRBV19 to TRBJ2-1; the D gene is possibly TRBD1 (6 bases). This CDR3 has 16 amino acids. Trimming removed 4 bases from V and 4 bases from J, with 17 bases in between. The V gene's germline CDR1 is LNHDA and CDR2 SQIVND (reference sequence). The chain's CDR3 is CASSRDGQRTYNEQFF. In DNA, the CDR3 is TGTGCCAGTAGTAGAGACGGACAGAGGACTTACAATGAGCAGTTCTTC.

The V gene is TRBV5-1, the J gene TRBJ2-7; a possible D gene is TRBD1 (5 bases). V shed 8 bases and J shed 0 bases, with 15 bases lying between them. CDR1 SGHRS and CDR2 YFSETQ come from the germline V gene. The CDR3 is made up of 14 amino acids. The CDR3 nucleotides read TGCGCCAGTGAAAAAACAGGTGGCTCCTACGAGCAGTACTTC. Protein sequence: CASEKTGGSYEQYF.

The chain joins TRBV7-9 to TRBJ1-5, with D unclear. Trimming took off 3 bases at V and 5 bases at J, with 8 bases between the two ends. Per the germline V gene, CDR1 is SEHNR and CDR2 is FQNEAQ (reference sequence). This CDR3 has 13 residues. The CDR3 coding sequence is TGTGCCAGCAGCTTGGGCAGTTATCAGCCCCAGCATTTT. Its protein is CASSLGSYQPQHF.

The gene calls are TRBV7-2 and TRBJ1-1, with TRBD1 as a possible D gene (5 bases). The V gene lost 0 bases and the J gene lost 0 bases, with 14 bases spanning the gap. Germline CDR1 reads SGHTA; CDR2 reads FQGNSA. The CDR3 loop spans 17 amino acids. This chain's CDR3 is CASSLAPIGGMNTEAFF. CDR3 bases: TGTGCCAGCAGCTTAGCGCCGATCGGGGGGATGAACACTGAAGCTTTCTTT.

The chain has TRBV7-2 and TRBJ2-7; unclear D gene. CDR1 SGHTA and CDR2 FQGNSA come from the germline V gene. V lost 4 bases and J 6 bases, leaving 13 bases between the germline ends. The CDR3 consists of 13 residues. The CDR3 DNA reads as TGTGCCAGCAGCTGGAACGGAGAGGCCGAGCAGTACTTC. Translation gives CASSWNGEAEQYF.

The chain recombines TRBV6-2 or TRBV6-3 with TRBJ2-1; 10 bases fit TRBD2. V shed 6 bases, J shed 2 bases, and the junction held 4 bases outside the gene matches. CDR1 MNHEY and CDR2 SVGEGT come from the germline V gene. The CDR3 consists of 15 residues. The CDR3 is CASSLSGGAYNEQFF. The CDR3 DNA is TGTGCCAGCAGCCTCAGCGGGGGGGCCTACAATGAGCAGTTCTTC.

In its sample, this clone was seen a few times. The CDR3 region is CASSEEGPSGHEQFF. The CDR3 DNA reads TGTGCCAGCAGTGAAGAGGGGCCTTCCGGGCATGAGCAGTTCTTC. The chain has TRBV2 and TRBJ2-1; possible D gene TRBD1, 5 bases. The germline V gene has CDR1 SNHLY and CDR2 FYNNEI. Trimming cost V 1 base and J 8 bases, with 15 bases left between them. The CDR3 extends over 15 amino acids.

The V gene is TRBV25-1, the J gene TRBJ2-2; 7 nucleotides match TRBD1. Germline CDR1 reads MGHDK; CDR2 reads SYGVNS. CDR3 size: 16 residues. V lost 1 base to trimming and J lost 2 bases; unmatched junction nucleotides: 4. The CDR3 DNA reads TGTGCCAGCAGTGAATCGGACAGGTTTAACACCGGGGAGCTGTTTTTT. Its translation: CASSESDRFNTGELFF.

The count of this clone is one. Here the CDR3 DNA reads TGTGCCATCAGTTCCGGGACAGGGGTGATCTCGGAGACCCAGTACTTC. This translates into CAISSGTGVISETQYF. J is TRBJ2-5 and V is TRBV10-3; 10 nucleotides match TRBD1. The CDR3 runs to 16 residues. Germline CDR1 ENHRY, CDR2 SYGVKD. Unmatched junction bases numbered 11, after V lost 5 bases and J lost 5 bases.

CDR3 nucleotide sequence: TGTGCCAGCAGCTTTCCTTGGCGGGGGATTGGATCACCCCTCCACTTT. As protein: CASSFPWRGIGSPLHF. This rearrangement joins TRBV5-8 to TRBJ1-6; weak D call: TRBD1 (5 bases). The CDR3 totals 16 residues. Trimming shortened V by 2 bases and J by 10 bases, and 19 bases separated the two germline ends. Germline lookup yields CDR1 SGHTS and CDR2 YDEGEE.

The V and J genes are TRBV12-1 and TRBJ2-1; TRBD1 is the table's D call, not checked against the DNA. TRBV12-1 is labeled a pseudogene. The CDR3 has 15 residues. CDR3 amino acids: CASSSTGGVDNEQFF. As DNA, the CDR3 is TGTGCCAGCAGCTCTACAGGGGGCGTGGACAATGAGCAGTTCTTC.

This chain joins TRBV3-1 (or the pseudogene TRBV3-2) and TRBJ2-7; D might be TRBD1 (6 bases). V lost 1 base, J lost 6 bases, and 7 bases lay in between. This CDR3 comprises 12 residues. Germline CDR1 and CDR2: LGHDT and YNNKEL (reference sequence). The CDR3 bases are TGTGCCAGCAGCCAAGTCAGGGGCGAGCAGTACTTC. It yields the protein CASSQVRGEQYF.

The gene calls are TRBV9 and TRBJ1-6; TRBD1 matches 7 bases. CDR1 is SGDLS, CDR2 YYNGEE, per germline. This CDR3 comprises 16 residues. V lost 3 bases to trimming and J lost 10 bases; unmatched junction nucleotides: 13. CDR3 loop: CASSDSRDSVYSPLHF. CDR3 DNA sequence: TGTGCCAGCAGCGATTCTCGGGACAGCGTTTACTCACCCCTCCACTTT.

The chain joins TRBV27 to TRBJ1-6; 9 nucleotides line up with TRBD1. Germline CDR1 MNHEY, CDR2 SMNVEV (reference sequence). With V trimmed by 7 bases and J by 2 bases, 3 bases remained unmatched. CDR3 length: 15 amino acids. The CDR3 nucleotides are TGTGCCAGCAAACAGGGGGCGGCCTATAATTCACCCCTCCACTTT. It is translated as CASKQGAAYNSPLHF.

This clone showed up just a few times. The chain has TRBV4-1 and TRBJ1-5; the match to TRBD1 covers 7 bases. V lost 4 bases to trimming and J lost 0 bases; unmatched junction nucleotides: 6. The CDR3 extends over 16 amino acids. Germline V gene lookup returns CDR1 MGHRA and CDR2 YSYEKL. The CDR3 region is CASSPGTVYSNQPQHF. The CDR3 bases are TGCGCCAGCAGCCCGGGGACAGTCTATAGCAATCAGCCCCAGCATTTT.

CDR3 amino acids: CASSLGTGSGGEQFF. The CDR3 nucleotides read TGTGCCAGCAGCCTAGGGACAGGGTCGGGAGGTGAGCAGTTCTTC. This chain joins TRBV7-8 and TRBJ2-1, with 9 bases lining up with TRBD1. Germline assignment: CDR1 SGHVS and CDR2 FQNEAQ. The CDR3 totals 15 residues. Trimming removed 5 bases from V and 9 bases from J; junction bases left unmatched: 11.

This sequence joins TRBV7-4 and TRBJ1-1; 8 bases match TRBD1. J was trimmed by 2 bases and V by 8 bases; bases with no gene match: 16. From germline, CDR1 is SGHVT and CDR2 SQSDAQ. This CDR3 has 17 amino acids. This CDR3 reads CASPRGTGQDPNTEAFF. The CDR3 DNA reads as TGTGCCAGCCCCCGGGGCACGGGACAGGACCCCAACACTGAAGCTTTCTTT.

V and J are TRBV6-6 and TRBJ1-6, with TRBD1 as a possible D gene (5 bases). Trimming took 10 bases from V and 7 from J, leaving 23 bases between them. Germline V gene lookup returns CDR1 MNHNY and CDR2 SVGAGI (reference sequence). The CDR3 has 16 residues. CDR3 nucleotide sequence: TGTGCCACCTCCCCAAGGGGAGGGGTTAAGAATTCACCCCTCCACTTT. This gives the protein CATSPRGGVKNSPLHF.

V is TRBV7-3 and J is TRBJ2-3, with TRBD2 identical over 12 bases. With 1 base clipped from V and 2 bases from J, the junction kept 7 bases outside the gene matches. Germline values: CDR1 SGHTA, CDR2 FQGTGA. The CDR3 contains 18 residues. The CDR3 bases are TGTGCCAGCAGCTTAAAACCCCTAGCGGGGGGGCCCACAGATACGCAGTATTTT. Protein: CASSLKPLAGGPTDTQYF.

The V and J genes are TRBV5-5 and TRBJ2-4; 11 bases agree with TRBD2. CDR1 SGHKS and CDR2 YYEKEE come from the germline V gene (reference sequence). V dropped 2 bases and J dropped 6; count of bases not matched to a gene: 4. This CDR3 region has 15 residues. The CDR3 sequence is CASSFVLAGANIQYF. The CDR3, as DNA: TGTGCCAGCAGCTTTGTACTAGCGGGGGCAAACATTCAGTACTTC. The full variable domain, in which reference TRBV5-5 and TRBJ2-4 provide the parts outside the CDR3, is DAGVTQSPTHLIKTRGQQVTLRCSPISGHKSVSWYQQVLGQGPQFIFQYYEKEERGRGNFPDRFSARQFPNYSSELNVNALLLGDSALYLCASSFVLAGANIQYFGAGTRLSVL.

The chain recombines TRBV28 with TRBJ2-4; 9 bases match TRBD2. Per germline, CDR1 MDHEN and CDR2 SYDVKM. CDR3 length: 16 amino acids. Losses at the gene ends were 1 base for V and 7 bases for J; bases not matched to a gene: 8. The CDR3 coding sequence is TGTGCCAGCAGTTTATTTGGCGGGGGGGGTCGTAACATTCAGTACTTC. It translates to CASSLFGGGGRNIQYF.

This chain joins TRBV6-2 or TRBV6-3 and TRBJ2-4; 9 bases fit TRBD1. V was clipped by 2 bases and J by 4 bases; unmatched bases: 6. This CDR3 comprises 16 residues. Germline V gene lookup returns CDR1 MNHEY and CDR2 SVGEGT. The CDR3 nucleotides are TGTGCCAGCAGTTACCCGAGGGACAGGGAAAAAAACATTCAGTACTTC. Its translation: CASSYPRDREKNIQYF.